The sequence of this TCR beta chain was determined in a study of blood T cell repertoires in COVID-19. Produced via immunoSEQ multiplex PCR; TCRdb's table is partial and in-frame only. Of hundreds of thousands of clones listed, roughly 84% are singletons. V shed 4 bases and J shed 8 bases, with 17 bases lying between them. The CDR3 sequence is 14 residues long. Germline V gene data show CDR1 as SGHRS and CDR2 as YFSETQ. Cohort 3 recovered donors had two negative PCRs, clearance, or symptom resolution. The receptor comes from a woman aged 30 to 39 who had recovered from COVID-19. Sequencing was performed on PBMCs or T cells enriched from blood (not recorded which). This chain links TRBV5-1 with TRBJ2-3; D remains unclear. The CDR3 region has the DNA TGCGCCAGCAGCGCCGACTCTGCGGAAGGTACGCAGTATTTT. Protein product: CASSADSAEGTQYF.